One sample yielded the 17 T cell receptor beta chains listed below, sequenced in a study of T cell changes during pregnancy in multiple sclerosis. The protocol was immunoSEQ multiplex PCR, while the TCRdb copy is restricted to in-frame clones and leaves out a portion. Seen here are 95,000 to 150,000 clones, approximately 93% observed once, and the top ten hold roughly 6.2%. Source: peripheral blood, taken before pregnancy. These receptors came from a female donor with multiple sclerosis, enrolled in a pregnancy study.

The rearrangement joins TRBV15 to TRBJ1-1, with a possible D match to TRBD1 (6 bases). V shed 0 bases and J shed 0 bases, with 14 bases lying between them. The CDR3 is 17 residues long. From germline, CDR1 is LNHNV and CDR2 YYDKDF (reference sequence). Here the CDR3 reads CATSRDRGEGVNTEAFF. CDR3 nucleotides: TGTGCCACCAGCAGAGATCGGGGGGAGGGGGTGAACACTGAAGCTTTCTTT.

The rearrangement uses TRBV5-1 and TRBJ2-7; 10 bases line up with TRBD2. This CDR3 region has 13 residues. Germline V gene sequence: CDR1 SGHRS, CDR2 YFSETQ. Trimming cost V 4 bases and J 5 bases; bases outside gene matches: 3. The CDR3 here is CASSHGLADEQYF. Written as DNA, the CDR3 is TGCGCCAGCAGCCATGGACTAGCGGACGAGCAGTACTTC.

The chain joins TRBV28 to TRBJ2-3; 8 bases match TRBD2. V was clipped by 5 bases and J by 4 bases; unmatched bases: 5. From germline, CDR1 is MDHEN and CDR2 SYDVKM. CDR3 length: 14 residues. The CDR3 region has the DNA TGTGCCAGCAGTGCGGGGGGCGTAGCAGATACGCAGTATTTT. Translated, it gives CASSAGGVADTQYF. The whole variable domain, remainder taken from reference TRBV28 and TRBJ2-3, is DVKVTQSSRYLVKRTGEKVFLECVQDMDHENMFWYRQDPGLGLRLIYFSYDVKMKEKGDIPEGYSVSREKKERFSLILESASTNQTSMYLCASSAGGVADTQYFGPGTRLTVL.

This clone came up once. The chain is built from TRBV19 and TRBJ1-1; 8 bases are shared with TRBD1. Germline V gene lookup returns CDR1 LNHDA and CDR2 SQIVND (reference sequence). Trimming removed 6 bases from V and 1 base from J; junction bases left unmatched: 4. This CDR3 contains 14 residues. CDR3 protein: CASSRGQANTEAFF. The CDR3 DNA is TGTGCCAGTAGCCGGGGACAGGCGAACACTGAAGCTTTCTTT.

This clone has just one count. CDR3 region: CASSPRLAGVPYNEQFF. CDR3 sequence (DNA): TGTGCCAGCAGCCCTAGGCTAGCGGGAGTCCCCTACAATGAGCAGTTCTTC. The chain has TRBV2 and TRBJ2-1; the match to TRBD2 covers 10 bases. This CDR3 is built from 17 residues. J was trimmed by 2 bases and V by 6 bases; bases with no gene match: 10. The germline CDR1 and CDR2 sequences are SNHLY and FYNNEI. The whole variable domain, remainder taken from reference TRBV2 and TRBJ2-1, is EPEVTQTPSHQVTQMGQEVILRCVPISNHLYFYWYRQILGQKVEFLVSFYNNEISEKSEIFDDQFSVERPDGSNFTLKIRSTKLEDSAMYFCASSPRLAGVPYNEQFFGPGTRLTVL.

This chain connects TRBV6-4 to TRBJ1-2; no clear D gene. Trimming shortened V by 6 bases and J by 2 bases, and 16 bases separated the two germline ends. Germline V gene data show CDR1 as MRHNA and CDR2 as SNTAGT. This CDR3 region has 15 residues. CDR3 amino acids: CASRPAPGSNYGYTF. CDR3 bases: TGTGCCAGCAGGCCTGCTCCGGGGAGCAACTATGGCTACACCTTC.

The chain uses TRBV27 and TRBJ2-7; 9 bases line up with TRBD2. V dropped 0 bases and J dropped 5; count of bases not matched to a gene: 2. This CDR3 comprises 14 residues. Germline V gene lookup returns CDR1 MNHEY and CDR2 SMNVEV (reference sequence). In DNA, the CDR3 is TGTGCCAGCAGTTTATCTAGCGGGAGAGACGAGCAGTACTTC. Translation: CASSLSSGRDEQYF.

The rearrangement links TRBV6-6 to TRBJ1-5, with 8 nucleotides matching TRBD1. There are 16 residues in the CDR3. In germline, CDR1 is MNHNY, CDR2 SVGAGI (reference sequence). J gave up 1 base and V 3 bases, and 5 bases lay outside the gene matches. CDR3 in amino acids: CASSYGQGKSNQPQHF. For the CDR3, the DNA is TGTGCCAGCAGTTATGGACAGGGAAAAAGCAATCAGCCCCAGCATTTT.

CDR3 loop: CASSPWDRGYNEQFF. In DNA, the CDR3 is TGCGCCAGCAGCCCGTGGGACAGGGGATACAATGAGCAGTTCTTC. This chain links TRBV4-1 with TRBJ2-1, with 10 positions matching TRBD1. CDR1 is MGHRA and CDR2 is YSYEKL in the germline V gene. V trimming: 4 bases; J trimming: 4 bases; junction bases outside the gene matches: 4. There are 15 residues in the CDR3.

The CDR3 loop reads CASTSGGMWARGHSQLRFF. The CDR3 region has the DNA TGCGCCAGCACCTCGGGAGGTATGTGGGCCAGGGGACACTCCCAATTACGGTTCTTC. The V call is TRBV5-1, the J call TRBJ2-1; TRBD2 is a possible D gene (7 bases). The CDR3 spans 19 residues. V was pared by 6 bases and J by 15 bases, with 40 bases between. The germline V gene encodes CDR1 SGHRS and CDR2 YFSETQ. The complete variable domain, with remaining parts taken from reference TRBV5-1 and TRBJ2-1, reads KAGVTQTPRYLIKTRGQQVTLSCSPISGHRSVSWYQQTPGQGLQFLFEYFSETQRNKGNFPGRFSGRQFSNSRSEMNVSTLELGDSALYLCASTSGGMWARGHSQLRFFGPGTRLTVL.

The rearrangement joins TRBV5-1 to TRBJ1-1; D ambiguous. The V end was cut by 7 bases, the J end by 1 base, with 14 bases between. Germline lookup yields CDR1 SGHRS and CDR2 YFSETQ. This CDR3 region has 14 residues. The CDR3 region is CASGREYPNTEAFF. The CDR3 nucleotides are TGCGCCAGCGGTAGGGAGTACCCGAACACTGAAGCTTTCTTT.

This clone has only one observation. V is TRBV6-5 and J is TRBJ2-7; D ambiguous. Trimming shortened V by 7 bases and J by 2 bases, and 6 bases separated the two germline ends. CDR3 length: 11 amino acids. Germline CDR1 reads MNHEY; CDR2 reads SVGAGI. The CDR3 region is CASTSAYEQYF. CDR3 in DNA: TGTGCCAGCACCAGTGCCTACGAGCAGTACTTC.

The chain has TRBV5-6 and TRBJ1-3, with D possibly being TRBD1 (6 bases). CDR1 is SGHDT, CDR2 YYEEEE, per germline. The V end was cut by 4 bases, the J end by 4 bases, with 12 bases between. This CDR3 contains 14 residues. The CDR3 loop reads CASSQRGGGNTIYF. CDR3 bases: TGTGCCAGCAGCCAACGGGGGGGCGGAAACACCATATATTTT.

The J gene is TRBJ1-5, the V gene TRBV2; no reliable D call. Between the trimmed V and J ends, which lost 7 bases and 5 bases, there was a span of 18 bases. This CDR3 region has 15 residues. Germline CDR1 is SNHLY and CDR2 is FYNNEI. Here the CDR3 reads CASTFDGSGDQPQHF. CDR3 nucleotide sequence: TGTGCCAGCACGTTTGATGGGAGTGGAGATCAGCCCCAGCATTTT.

The rearrangement uses TRBV6-5 and TRBJ2-1; D is uncertain. Trimming stripped 0 bases from V and 0 bases from J, with 6 bases between. Per the germline V gene, CDR1 is MNHEY and CDR2 is SVGAGI. CDR3 length equals 15 residues. The CDR3 DNA reads TGTGCCAGCAGTTACTCGTGGAGCTCCTACAATGAGCAGTTCTTC. Translation: CASSYSWSSYNEQFF.

The chain couples TRBV30 to TRBJ1-4; D unresolved. There are 15 residues in the CDR3. Trimming removed 3 bases from V and 0 bases from J, with 11 bases in between. Germline CDR1 GTSNPN, CDR2 SVGIG (reference sequence). CDR3 DNA: TGTGCCTGGAGCCTCGGGGAGACAACTAATGAAAAACTGTTTTTT. Translation gives CAWSLGETTNEKLFF.

The chain uses TRBV6-1 and TRBJ2-7; D gene unclear. The CDR3 is made up of 13 amino acids. V lost 2 bases, J lost 0 bases, and 5 bases lay in between. Germline CDR1 reads MNHNS; CDR2 reads SASEGT. The CDR3 sequence is CASSEIRSYEQYF. In DNA, the CDR3 is TGTGCCAGCAGTGAAATTCGCTCCTACGAGCAGTACTTC.